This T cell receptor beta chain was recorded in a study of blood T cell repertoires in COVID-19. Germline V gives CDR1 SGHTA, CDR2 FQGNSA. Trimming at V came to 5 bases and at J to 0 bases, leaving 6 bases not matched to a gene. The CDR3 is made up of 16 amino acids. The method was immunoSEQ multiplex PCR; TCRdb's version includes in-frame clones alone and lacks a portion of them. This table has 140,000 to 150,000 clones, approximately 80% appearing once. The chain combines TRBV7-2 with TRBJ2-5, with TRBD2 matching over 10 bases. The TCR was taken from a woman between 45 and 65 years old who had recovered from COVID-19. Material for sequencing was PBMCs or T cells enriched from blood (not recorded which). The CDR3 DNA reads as TGTGCCAGCAGCGTCCTAGGACTAGCGGACCAAGAGACCCAGTACTTC. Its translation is CASSVLGLADQETQYF.